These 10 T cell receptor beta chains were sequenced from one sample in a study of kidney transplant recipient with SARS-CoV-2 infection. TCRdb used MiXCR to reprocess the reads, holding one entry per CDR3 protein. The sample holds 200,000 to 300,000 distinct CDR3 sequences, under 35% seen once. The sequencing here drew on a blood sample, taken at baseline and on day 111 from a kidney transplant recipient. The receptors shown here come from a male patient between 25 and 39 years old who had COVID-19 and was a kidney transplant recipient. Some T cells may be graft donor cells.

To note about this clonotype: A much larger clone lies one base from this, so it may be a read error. The CDR3 region has the DNA TGCAGTGCTAGAGACCCTCTAGCGGGAGAGGCAGATACGCAGTATTTT. Translating it yields CSARDPLAGEADTQYF. The J gene is TRBJ2-3, the V gene TRBV20-1, with TRBD2 identical over 10 bases. The ends lost 0 bases at V and 4 bases at J; junction bases unmatched: 7. In germline, CDR1 is DFQATT, CDR2 SNEGSKA (reference sequence). The CDR3 has 16 residues.

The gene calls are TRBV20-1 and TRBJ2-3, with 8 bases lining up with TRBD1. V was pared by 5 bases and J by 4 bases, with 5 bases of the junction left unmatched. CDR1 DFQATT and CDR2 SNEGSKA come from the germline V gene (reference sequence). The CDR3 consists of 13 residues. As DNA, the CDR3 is TGCAGTGCTCCTGGACAGGGAGCAGATACGCAGTATTTT. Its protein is CSAPGQGADTQYF.

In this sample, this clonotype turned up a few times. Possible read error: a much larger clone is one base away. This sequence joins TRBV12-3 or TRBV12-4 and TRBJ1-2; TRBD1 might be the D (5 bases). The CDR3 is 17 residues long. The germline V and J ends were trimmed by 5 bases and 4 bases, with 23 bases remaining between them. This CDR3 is CASSGDFTAGRTYGYTF. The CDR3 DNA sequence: TGTGCCAGCAGTGGGGACTTCACAGCAGGAAGGACCTATGGCTACACCTTC.

The CDR3 sequence: CALGVCGLAGVTDTQHF. Here the CDR3 DNA reads TGTGCCCTCGGGGTTTGTGGACTAGCGGGGGTCACAGATACGCAGCATTTT. This chain connects TRBV10-3 to TRBJ2-3; a possible D gene is TRBD1 (5 bases). The J call could be wrong; TRBJ1-5 is a better fit for the DNA end. This CDR3 comprises 17 residues. The germline CDR1 and CDR2 sequences are ENHRY and SYGVKD.

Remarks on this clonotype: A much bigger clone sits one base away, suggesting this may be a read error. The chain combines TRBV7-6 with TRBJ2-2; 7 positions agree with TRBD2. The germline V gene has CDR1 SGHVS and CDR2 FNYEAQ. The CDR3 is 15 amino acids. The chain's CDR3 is CARSFGRGLVGELFF. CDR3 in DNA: TGTGCCAGAAGCTTTGGGAGGGGCCTAGTCGGGGAGCTGTTTTTT.

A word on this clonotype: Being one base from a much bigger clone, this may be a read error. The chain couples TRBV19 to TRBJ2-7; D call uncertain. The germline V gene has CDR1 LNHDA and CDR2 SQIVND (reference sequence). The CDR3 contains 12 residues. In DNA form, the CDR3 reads TGTGCCGGTAGAGGCCAGGTTTACGAGCAGTACTTC. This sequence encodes CAGRGQVYEQYF.

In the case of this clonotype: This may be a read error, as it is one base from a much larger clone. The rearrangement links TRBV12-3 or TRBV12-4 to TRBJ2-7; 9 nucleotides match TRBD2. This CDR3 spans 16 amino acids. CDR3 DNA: TGTACCAGCAGTATCCATAGCGGGGGACTACACTACGAGCAGTACTTC. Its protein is CTSSIHSGGLHYEQYF.

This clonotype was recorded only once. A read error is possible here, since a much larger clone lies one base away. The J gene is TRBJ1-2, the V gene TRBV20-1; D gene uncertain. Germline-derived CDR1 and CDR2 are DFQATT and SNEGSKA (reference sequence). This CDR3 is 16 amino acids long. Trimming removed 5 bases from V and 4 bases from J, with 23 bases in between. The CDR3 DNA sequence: TGCAGTGCTTGTCTGATGCTGTTTCGAGAGACCTATGGCTACACCTTC. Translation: CSACLMLFRETYGYTF.

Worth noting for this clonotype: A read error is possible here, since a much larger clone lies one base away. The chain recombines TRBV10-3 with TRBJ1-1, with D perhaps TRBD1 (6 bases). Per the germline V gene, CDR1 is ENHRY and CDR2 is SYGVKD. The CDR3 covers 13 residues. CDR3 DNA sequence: TGTGCCGTCAGTGAGTCGAGAGAGGGGGGAGCTTTCTTT. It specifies CAVSESREGGAFF.

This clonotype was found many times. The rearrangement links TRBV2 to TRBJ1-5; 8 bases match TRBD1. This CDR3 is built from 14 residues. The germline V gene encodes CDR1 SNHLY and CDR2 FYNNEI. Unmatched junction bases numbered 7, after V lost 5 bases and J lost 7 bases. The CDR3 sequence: CASSFGTGKQPQHF. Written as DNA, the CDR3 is TGTGCCAGCAGTTTTGGGACAGGAAAACAGCCCCAGCATTTT.